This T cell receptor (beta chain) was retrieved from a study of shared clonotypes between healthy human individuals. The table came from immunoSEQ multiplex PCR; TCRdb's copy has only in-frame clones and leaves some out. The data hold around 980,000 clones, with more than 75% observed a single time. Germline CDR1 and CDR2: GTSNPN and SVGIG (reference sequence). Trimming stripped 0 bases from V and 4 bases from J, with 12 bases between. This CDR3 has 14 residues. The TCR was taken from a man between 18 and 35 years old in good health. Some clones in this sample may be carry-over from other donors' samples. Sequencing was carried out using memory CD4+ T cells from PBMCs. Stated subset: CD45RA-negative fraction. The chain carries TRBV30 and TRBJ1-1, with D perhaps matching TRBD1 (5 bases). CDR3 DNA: TGTGCCTGGAGTGTCGGGGGAGCGAGCACTGAAGCTTTCTTT. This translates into CAWSVGGASTEAFF.